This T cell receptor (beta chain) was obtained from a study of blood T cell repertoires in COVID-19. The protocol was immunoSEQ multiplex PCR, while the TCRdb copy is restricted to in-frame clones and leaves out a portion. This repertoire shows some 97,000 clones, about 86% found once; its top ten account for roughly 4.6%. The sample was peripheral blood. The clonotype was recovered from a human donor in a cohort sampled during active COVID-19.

The CDR3 protein is CASSLYQENTEAFF. In DNA, the CDR3 is TGTGCCAGCAGCTTATATCAGGAGAACACTGAAGCTTTCTTT. This chain connects TRBV7-9 to TRBJ1-1; no clear D. With 2 bases removed from V and 1 base from J, the gap between germline ends came to 8 bases. CDR3 size: 14 residues. CDR1 is SEHNR, CDR2 FQNEAQ, per germline (reference sequence). Combining the CDR3 with reference TRBV7-9 and TRBJ1-1 gives the whole variable domain DTGVSQNPRHKITKRGQNVTFRCDPISEHNRLYWYRQTLGQGPEFLTYFQNEAQLEKSRLLSDRFSAERPKGSFSTLEIQRTEQGDSAMYLCASSLYQENTEAFFGQGTRLTVV.